Shown below are 27 T cell receptor beta chains from a single sample sequenced in a study of T-cell memory formation after mild COVID-19. TCRdb re-called the 5' RACE reads through MiXCR, storing one row per CDR3 protein. The sample yields roughly 610,000 distinct CDR3 sequences, 15% to 20% seen once. The sample taken for sequencing was PBMCs or a T cell subset sorted from them (not recorded which). All receptors come from an adult woman who had mild COVID-19 (a few samples of this study predate the infection). Cell type and time point are not known.

In its sample, this clonotype was seen a few times. The chain joins TRBV6-6 to TRBJ2-7; no definite D call. Germline V gene lookup returns CDR1 MNHNY and CDR2 SVGAGI (reference sequence). With 0 bases removed from V and 5 bases from J, the gap between germline ends came to 20 bases. CDR3 length: 17 amino acids. The CDR3 nucleotides read TGTGCCAGCAGTTACTCGAGTGGGCTGGGGATCGCCGACGAGCAGTACTTC. Protein sequence: CASSYSSGLGIADEQYF.

This clonotype was detected only a few times. The chain carries TRBV6-5 and TRBJ1-5; D remains unclear. Germline V lookup: CDR1 MNHEY, CDR2 SVGAGI. Trimming took 2 bases from V and 5 from J, leaving 10 bases between them. The CDR3 is 14 residues long. The CDR3 protein is CASSYLRGDQPQHF. DNA of the CDR3: TGTGCCAGCAGTTACCTCCGAGGCGATCAGCCCCAGCATTTT.

The rearrangement uses TRBV2 and TRBJ1-2; TRBD1 matches 8 bases. V lost 8 bases to trimming and J lost 4 bases; unmatched junction nucleotides: 3. Germline V gene lookup returns CDR1 SNHLY and CDR2 FYNNEI. The CDR3 extends over 12 amino acids. The CDR3 here is CASEQGVYGYTF. The CDR3 DNA is TGTGCCAGCGAACAGGGGGTCTATGGCTACACCTTC.

This clonotype appeared a few times. This chain links TRBV10-2 with TRBJ1-2; tentative D call: TRBD1 (5 bases). Per the germline V gene, CDR1 is WSHSY and CDR2 is SAAADI. Trimming stripped 2 bases from V and 5 bases from J, with 15 bases between. The CDR3 covers 15 residues. The CDR3 DNA reads as TGCGCCAGCAGTGAGGCGCGGACACTACATTATGGCTACACCTTC. It yields the protein CASSEARTLHYGYTF.

The CDR3 nucleotides are TGTGCCAGCATCGGGCGGGGGGCGGACTCCTACGAGCAGTACTTC. Translating gives CASIGRGADSYEQYF. The chain links TRBV6-1 to TRBJ2-7; TRBD2 matches 8 bases. This CDR3 spans 15 amino acids. Germline CDR1 and CDR2: MNHNS and SASEGT. J gave up 0 bases and V 7 bases, and 8 bases lay outside the gene matches.

V gene TRBV19 combines with J gene TRBJ2-6, with D perhaps TRBD1 (6 bases). The CDR3 consists of 16 residues. Looked up from germline, CDR1 is LNHDA and CDR2 is SQIVND (reference sequence). With 3 bases removed from V and 7 bases from J, the gap between germline ends came to 16 bases. The CDR3 protein is CASSILWETGANVLTF. The CDR3 nucleotides are TGTGCCAGTAGTATCCTATGGGAGACAGGCGCCAACGTCCTGACTTTC.

This clonotype was seen only a few times. The chain carries TRBV5-1 and TRBJ2-3; the match to TRBD1 covers 8 bases. From germline, CDR1 is SGHRS and CDR2 YFSETQ. The CDR3 has 14 residues. The trim removed 4 bases at V and 4 bases at J, leaving 5 bases unmatched. The CDR3 DNA is TGCGCCAGCAGCCGGACAGGGTCATCAGATACGCAGTATTTT. This codes for CASSRTGSSDTQYF.

The chain combines TRBV5-1 with TRBJ1-2; 7 bases line up with TRBD1. The CDR3 runs 15 residues. Germline-derived CDR1 and CDR2 are SGHRS and YFSETQ. Losses at the gene ends were 1 base for V and 4 bases for J; bases not matched to a gene: 7. The CDR3 DNA reads as TGCGCCAGCAGCTTGACAGGGGAGCATTCCTATGGCTACACCTTC. Protein sequence: CASSLTGEHSYGYTF.

At least ten counts were recorded for this clonotype. The chain carries TRBV11-2 and TRBJ2-7; 7 positions match TRBD1. Trimming removed 4 bases from V and 5 bases from J; junction bases left unmatched: 14. This CDR3 comprises 16 residues. Germline CDR1 reads SGHAT; CDR2 reads FQNNGV. The CDR3 reads CASSSSQGTVSNEQYF. Written as DNA, the CDR3 is TGTGCCAGCAGCTCGTCCCAGGGGACAGTTTCAAACGAGCAGTACTTC.

Many counts were recorded for this clonotype. The V call is TRBV30, the J call TRBJ2-6; TRBD1 aligns across 7 bases. Germline assignment: CDR1 GTSNPN and CDR2 SVGIG (reference sequence). CDR3 size: 15 residues. The trim removed 3 bases at V and 1 base at J, leaving 3 bases unmatched. This CDR3 reads CAWRARGSGANVLTF. The CDR3 DNA is TGTGCCTGGAGAGCCAGGGGGTCTGGGGCCAACGTCCTGACTTTC.

This clonotype was picked up a small number of times. The chain combines TRBV10-2 with TRBJ1-2; 10 nucleotides agree with TRBD1. The CDR3 is 16 residues long. Germline lookup yields CDR1 WSHSY and CDR2 SAAADI. The V gene end was trimmed by 2 bases and the J gene end by 7 bases; junction bases not matched to a gene: 10. CDR3: CASSERRDRGFGGYTF. For the CDR3, the DNA is TGCGCCAGCAGTGAGAGACGGGACAGGGGTTTCGGTGGCTACACCTTC.

The CDR3 DNA sequence: TGCAGTGCTAGCCGAGACAGGACCAATGAAAAACTGTTTTTT. Amino acids: CSASRDRTNEKLFF. The rearrangement uses TRBV20-1 and TRBJ1-4; TRBD1 is a possible D gene (6 bases). V was trimmed by 3 bases and J by 5 bases, leaving 13 bases between them. The CDR3 is made up of 14 amino acids. Germline V gene data show CDR1 as DFQATT and CDR2 as SNEGSKA (reference sequence).

V usage is TRBV20-1 and J usage is TRBJ2-1, with TRBD2 matching 11 bases. V trimming: 0 bases; J trimming: 3 bases; junction bases outside the gene matches: 4. The CDR3 has 16 residues. CDR1 DFQATT and CDR2 SNEGSKA come from the germline V gene (reference sequence). The CDR3 loop reads CSARDSGRANYNEQFF. The DNA for the CDR3 is TGCAGTGCTAGAGATAGCGGGAGGGCTAACTACAATGAGCAGTTCTTC.

The V call is TRBV7-6, the J call TRBJ2-7; no firm D call. The V end lost 1 base, the J end lost 2 bases, and 12 bases lay between the germline ends. Germline-derived CDR1 and CDR2 are SGHVS and FNYEAQ. The CDR3 covers 15 residues. The CDR3 DNA sequence: TGTGCCAGCAGCTTAGGGATGGAGCCTGCCTACGAGCAGTACTTC. Translated, it gives CASSLGMEPAYEQYF.

V gene TRBV4-2 combines with J gene TRBJ2-2; D gene ambiguous. Trimming took 0 bases from V and 0 from J, leaving 11 bases between them. This CDR3 region has 17 residues. Germline-derived CDR1 and CDR2 are LGHNA and YNFKEQ. CDR3 region: CASSQDKRSTNTGELFF. CDR3 bases: TGTGCCAGCAGCCAAGATAAGCGATCGACGAACACCGGGGAGCTGTTTTTT.

This chain joins TRBV4-3 and TRBJ2-1; D is perhaps TRBD2 (6 bases). The CDR3 spans 15 residues. V gave up 0 bases and J gave up 3 bases, with 9 bases separating them. CDR1 and CDR2 from the germline V gene are LGHNA and YSLEER. The CDR3 DNA reads TGCGCCAGCAGCCAAGATCCGGGGGACTACAATGAGCAGTTCTTC. Amino acids: CASSQDPGDYNEQFF.

At least ten counts were recorded for this clonotype. The rearrangement links TRBV12-3 or TRBV12-4 to TRBJ2-3; D might be TRBD1 (5 bases). V was pared by 6 bases and J by 2 bases, with 18 bases between. The CDR3 covers 16 residues. The CDR3, as DNA: TGTGCCAGCAGCCCCTCAGGGCAGGGCGACACAGATACGCAGTATTTT. Its translation: CASSPSGQGDTDTQYF.

The chain recombines TRBV7-3 with TRBJ2-1; D not resolved. The ends were cut back, 0 bases at V and 7 bases at J, with 7 bases in the middle. This CDR3 is 13 amino acids long. From germline, CDR1 is SGHTA and CDR2 FQGTGA. The CDR3 region is CASSLTPSNEQFF. The CDR3 DNA is TGTGCCAGCAGCTTAACCCCCAGTAATGAGCAGTTCTTC.

This clonotype came up a few times. This sequence joins TRBV9 and TRBJ2-3; no clear D. Deletions cut 0 bases from V and 0 bases from J, with 5 bases between. CDR1 and CDR2 from the germline V gene are SGDLS and YYNGEE. CDR3 size: 14 residues. The CDR3 sequence: CASSVVASTDTQYF. CDR3 in DNA: TGTGCCAGCAGCGTAGTCGCCAGCACAGATACGCAGTATTTT.

This chain links TRBV6-2 or TRBV6-3 with TRBJ2-1, with D possibly matching TRBD1 (5 bases). With 8 bases removed from V and 5 bases from J, the gap between germline ends came to 16 bases. CDR3 length equals 14 residues. The germline gives CDR1 MNHEY, CDR2 SVGEGT. CDR3 DNA: TGTGCCAGCGGACATGGGTGGGTTAACAATGAGCAGTTCTTC. Protein sequence: CASGHGWVNNEQFF.

This clonotype has more than one count but fewer than ten. The V gene is TRBV20-1, the J gene TRBJ2-7; 9 bases align to TRBD1. Trimming at V came to 4 bases and at J to 3 bases, leaving 10 bases not matched to a gene. CDR1 is DFQATT, CDR2 SNEGSKA, per germline (reference sequence). This CDR3 has 15 amino acids. CDR3 protein: CSATVLDRGGYEQYF. CDR3 DNA: TGCAGTGCTACCGTTCTGGACAGGGGCGGCTACGAGCAGTACTTC.

V gene TRBV20-1 combines with J gene TRBJ2-7; TRBD1 agrees at 7 bases. The CDR3 is 13 amino acids. V gave up 1 base and J gave up 3 bases; unmatched junction bases: 3. The V gene's germline CDR1 is DFQATT and CDR2 SNEGSKA (reference sequence). CDR3 region: CSARVTGSYEQYF. CDR3 in DNA: TGCAGTGCTAGAGTGACAGGGAGCTACGAGCAGTACTTC.

This clonotype occurred a few times. This chain uses TRBV6-5 with TRBJ2-3; 8 bases agree with TRBD1. Germline loops: CDR1 MNHEY, CDR2 SVGAGI. V lost 6 bases, J lost 3 bases, and 8 bases stayed unmatched. The CDR3 totals 15 residues. The CDR3 is CASSRTGHVTDTQYF. The CDR3 coding sequence is TGTGCCAGCAGCCGGACAGGGCATGTGACAGATACGCAGTATTTT.

On this clonotype itself: The junction shows a germline mismatch at one end, possibly a read error. The chain has TRBV11-1 and TRBJ2-4, with a possible D match to TRBD1 (5 bases). This CDR3 contains 13 residues. Germline V CDR1 and CDR2: SGHAT, FQDESV (reference sequence). The chain's CDR3 is CASSLDRQNIQYF. The CDR3 DNA reads TGTGCCAGCAGTTTAGACAGACAAAACATTCAGTACTTC.

This clonotype has only a few counts. V gene TRBV6-2 or TRBV6-3 combines with J gene TRBJ2-7, with 10 nucleotides matching TRBD1. Germline V gene sequence: CDR1 MNHEY, CDR2 SVGEGT. This CDR3 spans 15 amino acids. V dropped 5 bases and J dropped 4; count of bases not matched to a gene: 8. This chain's CDR3 is CASSKRGQGRYEQYF. DNA of the CDR3: TGTGCCAGCAGTAAACGGGGACAGGGGCGTTACGAGCAGTACTTC.

The rearrangement links TRBV6-1 to TRBJ2-2; D unclear. Between the trimmed V and J ends, which lost 6 bases and 10 bases, there was a span of 9 bases. This CDR3 comprises 11 residues. Germline CDR1 MNHNS, CDR2 SASEGT. CDR3 coding DNA: TGTGCCAGCAGAGACCCCCCGGAGCTGTTTTTT. Amino acid sequence: CASRDPPELFF.

This clonotype was picked up a small number of times. This sequence joins TRBV21-1 and TRBJ2-3. TRBV21-1 is termed a pseudogene. The CDR3 contains 15 residues. The CDR3 DNA follows: TGTGCCAGCAGCAAAGGAGAAGGGAGCACAGATACGCAGTATTTT. Its protein is CASSKGEGSTDTQYF.